This T cell receptor (beta chain) is from a study of blood T cells in healthy people across ages. Whenever a sample was processed, at least 6.5 million PBMCs were isolated. The CDR3 runs 17 residues. The junction had 15 bases not matched to a gene; V was cut back by 6 bases and J by 4 bases. Primed by a sample-barcoded 5' primer and a J-beta primer mix, a second PCR proceeded for 7 to 11 cycles. All cDNA molecules were each tagged by a template-switch adaptor with 12 random nucleotides. Using its own MiXCR run on the 5' RACE reads, TCRdb lists one record per CDR3 protein. The repertoire holds over 750,000 distinct CDR3 sequences, with 20% to 25% as singletons. These data are also associated with another study on T cells of mothers and their children. As that report states: A primer called M1S, used in the second PCR, added sample barcodes and 2-4 random nucleotides. It was related mother-child pairs that showed slightly higher overlap than unrelated pairs, without reaching significance.

The rearrangement links TRBV12-3 or TRBV12-4 to TRBJ2-1; 7 nucleotides line up with TRBD1. The specimen was blood. The source is a boy aged 5-17 years in good health. DNA of the CDR3: TGTGCCAGCAGCCTCCACCGACAGGGACGACGTTACAATGAGCAGTTCTTC. Encoded protein: CASSLHRQGRRYNEQFF.